The next 17 T cell receptor beta chains were all read from a single sample in a study of OX40 agonist ivuxolimab in advanced cancers. Sequencing was performed with immunoSEQ multiplex PCR; in TCRdb, only in-frame clones are kept and a portion is missing. The table shows tens of thousands of clones, with roughly 87% occurring only once. The sequencing here drew on CD4+ or CD8+ T cells sorted from blood, taken in a trial of the OX40 agonist ivuxolimab. Receptor source: an adult with an advanced solid tumor such as melanoma, head and neck, liver or kidney cancer.

The sample holds a few counts of this clone. The chain recombines TRBV19 with TRBJ2-2; 10 bases align to TRBD2. In germline, CDR1 is LNHDA, CDR2 SQIVND (reference sequence). With V trimmed by 4 bases and J by 6 bases, 5 bases remained unmatched. The CDR3 spans 15 residues. This CDR3 is CASSTSGRAAGELFF. CDR3 coding DNA: TGTGCCAGTAGTACAAGCGGGAGGGCCGCCGGGGAGCTGTTTTTT.

In this sample, this clone turned up a few times. The CDR3 DNA reads TGCGCCAGCAGCCAAACAGACATGCAGCCCCAGCATTTT. Protein sequence: CASSQTDMQPQHF. The chain uses TRBV4-1 and TRBJ1-5; no definite D call. V was clipped by 2 bases and J by 7 bases, with 9 bases between them. The CDR3 contains 13 residues. Per the germline V gene, CDR1 is MGHRA and CDR2 is YSYEKL.

V gene TRBV18 combines with J gene TRBJ2-7; TRBD2 matches 8 bases. The CDR3 runs 16 residues. Per the germline V gene, CDR1 is KGHSH and CDR2 is LQKENI. With 3 bases clipped from V and 3 bases from J, the junction kept 10 bases outside the gene matches. CDR3 nucleotides: TGTGCCAGCTCACCGATAGAAAGACTAGCGAGCTACGAGCAGTACTTC. Encoded protein: CASSPIERLASYEQYF.

This chain joins TRBV6-5 and TRBJ2-5; D might be TRBD1 or TRBD2, each matching 5 bases. V lost 2 bases and J lost 4, with 14 bases in between. The CDR3 is 15 amino acids. Germline V gene data show CDR1 as MNHEY and CDR2 as SVGAGI. CDR3 region: CASSYTPGPGETQYF. The CDR3, as DNA: TGTGCCAGCAGTTACACCCCGGGACCTGGAGAGACCCAGTACTTC.

The chain joins TRBV14 to TRBJ2-7; possible D gene TRBD1, 6 bases. The germline gives CDR1 SGHDN, CDR2 FVKESK. This CDR3 has 15 residues. Trimming shortened V by 1 base and J by 0 bases, and 10 bases separated the two germline ends. The CDR3 DNA follows: TGTGCCAGCAGCCAAGCGGGACATATCTCCTACGAGCAGTACTTC. This translates into CASSQAGHISYEQYF.

This chain joins TRBV27 and TRBJ2-2; 7 bases fit TRBD2. CDR1 and CDR2 (germline): MNHEY, SMNVEV (reference sequence). The junction had 1 base not matched to a gene; V was cut back by 6 bases and J by 0 bases. The CDR3 length is 14 residues. DNA for the CDR3: TGTGCCAGCAGGGCGGGAGCGAACACCGGGGAGCTGTTTTTT. Translating it yields CASRAGANTGELFF.

The CDR3 loop reads CASSVGGRVSYGYTF. The CDR3 region has the DNA TGTGCCAGCAGCGTAGGAGGCAGGGTGAGCTATGGCTACACCTTC. This chain connects TRBV9 to TRBJ1-2; TRBD1 might be the D (5 bases). Germline loops: CDR1 SGDLS, CDR2 YYNGEE. The length of the CDR3 is 15 residues. V gave up 0 bases and J gave up 4 bases, with 13 bases separating them.

The chain links TRBV19 to TRBJ2-1; 8 nucleotides align to TRBD2. Germline V lookup: CDR1 LNHDA, CDR2 SQIVND (reference sequence). V gave up 4 bases and J gave up 7 bases; unmatched junction bases: 9. The CDR3 length is 15 residues. The CDR3 sequence: CASSTPLSGSNEQFF. CDR3 bases: TGTGCCAGTAGTACCCCCTTAAGCGGGAGTAATGAGCAGTTCTTC.

On this clone: Other DNA sequences in this specimen translate into the identical CDR3. The chain carries TRBV4-1 and TRBJ2-7; 7 nucleotides agree with TRBD1. The length of the CDR3 is 14 residues. Per the germline V gene, CDR1 is MGHRA and CDR2 is YSYEKL. V trimming: 1 base; J trimming: 3 bases; junction bases outside the gene matches: 3. DNA of the CDR3: TGCGCCAGCAGCCAAGGACAGGGTGACTACGAGCAGTACGTC. Translated, it gives CASSQGQGDYEQYV.

This clone was seen a single time. The CDR3 sequence: CASSWDQNTEAFF. The CDR3 DNA sequence: TGTGCCAGCAGCTGGGACCAGAACACTGAAGCTTTCTTT. This sequence joins TRBV5-5 and TRBJ1-1, with TRBD1 as a possible D gene (5 bases). V was shortened by 3 bases and J by 1 base, with 7 bases between the two germline ends. The CDR3 runs 13 residues. Germline V gene sequence: CDR1 SGHKS, CDR2 YYEKEE (reference sequence).

The chain joins TRBV7-9 to TRBJ2-1; 7 bases match TRBD1. The CDR3 runs 13 residues. V lost 3 bases, J lost 12 bases, and 8 bases stayed unmatched. Looked up from germline, CDR1 is SEHNR and CDR2 is FQNEAQ (reference sequence). The CDR3 reads CASSFGTVVGQFF. The CDR3 region has the DNA TGTGCCAGCAGCTTTGGGACAGTTGTAGGGCAGTTCTTC.

This clone has more than one count but fewer than ten. The genes are TRBV7-9 and TRBJ1-1, with D unresolved. V lost 8 bases to trimming and J lost 1 base, with 8 bases between them. This CDR3 region has 12 residues. Germline CDR1 reads SEHNR; CDR2 reads FQNEAQ (reference sequence). CDR3 loop: CASVWQNTEAFF. CDR3 DNA sequence: TGTGCCAGCGTCTGGCAGAACACTGAAGCTTTCTTT.

This chain connects TRBV27 to TRBJ2-3; 11 bases match TRBD2. Germline CDR1 reads MNHEY; CDR2 reads SMNVEV (reference sequence). V shed 3 bases, J shed 5 bases, and the junction held 4 bases outside the gene matches. There are 15 residues in the CDR3. The CDR3 spells CASSFLAGGLDTQYF. The CDR3 DNA reads as TGTGCCAGCAGTTTCCTAGCGGGAGGCCTAGATACGCAGTATTTT.

V gene TRBV11-2 combines with J gene TRBJ2-3; 13 nucleotides match TRBD2. After removal of 3 bases from V and 5 bases from J, the junction contained 2 bases not matched to a gene. The CDR3 length is 15 residues. Germline V gene sequence: CDR1 SGHAT, CDR2 FQNNGV. The CDR3 DNA follows: TGTGCCAGCAGCTTGACTAGCGGGGGGAGAGATACGCAGTATTTT. Its protein product is CASSLTSGGRDTQYF.

By frequency in the sample, this clone is medium-sized. This rearrangement joins TRBV2 to TRBJ1-1, with D possibly matching TRBD1 (5 bases). Germline V gene lookup returns CDR1 SNHLY and CDR2 FYNNEI. V shed 0 bases and J shed 10 bases, with 9 bases lying between them. There are 12 residues in the CDR3. Here the CDR3 reads CASSEAGGGAFF. CDR3 sequence (DNA): TGTGCCAGCAGTGAAGCGGGGGGTGGAGCTTTCTTT.

The chain links TRBV5-8 to TRBJ1-5; D might be TRBD1 (6 bases). Trimming took off 4 bases at V and 0 bases at J, with 11 bases between the two ends. The CDR3 sequence is 15 residues long. CDR1 is SGHTS, CDR2 YDEGEE, per germline. DNA of the CDR3: TGTGCCAGCAGCCCGGGGACATATAGCAATCAGCCCCAGCATTTT. Amino acid sequence: CASSPGTYSNQPQHF.

The V call is TRBV9, the J call TRBJ2-1, with 8 positions matching TRBD1. Germline loops: CDR1 SGDLS, CDR2 YYNGEE. The J segment lost 4 bases and the V segment lost 5 bases, leaving 11 bases of the junction unmatched. CDR3 length equals 16 residues. This CDR3 reads CASSVPRTGPYNEQFF. Here the CDR3 DNA reads TGTGCCAGCAGTGTACCCCGGACAGGGCCTTACAATGAGCAGTTCTTC.